Reported below is one T cell receptor beta chain. Its antigen is unidentified. Donors each had at least one pre-ART PBMC sample and at least two post-ART ones. Without exception, participants with HIV were treated in the United States. This specimen belongs to a study of long-term antiretroviral therapy in people with HIV. The germline gives CDR1 SGHAT, CDR2 FQNNGV. Trimming took 0 bases from V and 7 from J, leaving 16 bases between them. The CDR3 covers 16 residues. Survey-level immunoSEQ v3.0 assays were run. It was 40,000-50,000 T-cell genomes per sample that sequencing targeted. Some clones are missing from TCRdb's copy, which holds only in-frame ones; the method was immunoSEQ multiplex PCR. This repertoire shows about 20,000 clones, 80% found once; its top ten account for around 13%. Notes on the study in general: Patients on ART gained diversity, which nonetheless stayed below transplant donor controls.

The source is a woman younger than 45 with HIV. Here the sequenced sample was unsorted PBMCs, taken 2.9 years after starting antiretroviral therapy. The rearrangement links TRBV11-2 to TRBJ1-5; D possibly corresponds to TRBD1 (6 bases). For the CDR3, the DNA is TGTGCCAGCAGCTTAGATAGGGGGGGAGGGCGGCAGCCCCAGCATTTT. It yields the protein CASSLDRGGGRQPQHF.